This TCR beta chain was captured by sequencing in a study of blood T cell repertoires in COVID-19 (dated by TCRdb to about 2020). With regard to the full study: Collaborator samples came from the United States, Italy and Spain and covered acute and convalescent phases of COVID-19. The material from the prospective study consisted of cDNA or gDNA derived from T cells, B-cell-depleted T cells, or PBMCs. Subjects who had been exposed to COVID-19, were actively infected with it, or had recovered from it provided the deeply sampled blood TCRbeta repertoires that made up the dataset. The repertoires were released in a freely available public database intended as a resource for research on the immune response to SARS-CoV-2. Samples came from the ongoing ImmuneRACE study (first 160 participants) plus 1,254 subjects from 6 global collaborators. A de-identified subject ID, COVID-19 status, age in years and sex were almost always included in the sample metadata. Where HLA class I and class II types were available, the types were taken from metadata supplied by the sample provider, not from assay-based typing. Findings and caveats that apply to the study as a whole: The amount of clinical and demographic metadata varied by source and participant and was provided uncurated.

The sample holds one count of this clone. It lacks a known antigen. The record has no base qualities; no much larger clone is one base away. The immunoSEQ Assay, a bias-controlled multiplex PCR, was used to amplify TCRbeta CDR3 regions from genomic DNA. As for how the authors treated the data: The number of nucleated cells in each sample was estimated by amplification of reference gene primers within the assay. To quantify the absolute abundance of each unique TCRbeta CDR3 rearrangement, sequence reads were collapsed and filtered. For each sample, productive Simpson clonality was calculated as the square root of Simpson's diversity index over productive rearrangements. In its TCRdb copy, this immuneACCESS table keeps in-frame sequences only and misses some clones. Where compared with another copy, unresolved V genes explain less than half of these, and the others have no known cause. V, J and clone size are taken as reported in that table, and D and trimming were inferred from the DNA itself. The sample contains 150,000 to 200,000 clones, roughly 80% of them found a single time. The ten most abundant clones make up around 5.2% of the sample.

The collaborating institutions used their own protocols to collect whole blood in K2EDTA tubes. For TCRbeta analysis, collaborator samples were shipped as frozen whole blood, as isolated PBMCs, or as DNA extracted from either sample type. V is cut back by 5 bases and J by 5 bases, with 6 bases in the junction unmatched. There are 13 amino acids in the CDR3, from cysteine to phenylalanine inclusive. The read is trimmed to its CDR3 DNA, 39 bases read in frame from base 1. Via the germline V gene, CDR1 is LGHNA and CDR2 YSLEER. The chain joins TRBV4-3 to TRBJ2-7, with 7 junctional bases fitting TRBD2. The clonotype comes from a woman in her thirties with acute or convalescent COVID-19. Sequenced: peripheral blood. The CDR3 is CASSVDGGDEQYF. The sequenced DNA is TGCGCCAGCAGCGTAGATGGGGGGGACGAGCAGTACTTC.